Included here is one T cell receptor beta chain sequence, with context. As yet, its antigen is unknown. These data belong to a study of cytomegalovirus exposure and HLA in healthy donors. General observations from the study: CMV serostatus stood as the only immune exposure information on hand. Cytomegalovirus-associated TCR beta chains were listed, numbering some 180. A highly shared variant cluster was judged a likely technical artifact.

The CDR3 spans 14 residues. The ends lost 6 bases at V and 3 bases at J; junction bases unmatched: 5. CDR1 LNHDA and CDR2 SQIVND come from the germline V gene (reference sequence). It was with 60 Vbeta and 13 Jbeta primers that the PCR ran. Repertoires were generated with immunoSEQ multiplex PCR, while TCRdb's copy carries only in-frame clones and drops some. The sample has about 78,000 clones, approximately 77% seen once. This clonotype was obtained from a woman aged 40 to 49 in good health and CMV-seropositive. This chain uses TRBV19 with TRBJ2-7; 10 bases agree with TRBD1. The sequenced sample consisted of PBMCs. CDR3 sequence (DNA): TGTGCCAGTAGGGCGGGACAGGGGATCTACGAGCAGTACTTC. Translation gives CASRAGQGIYEQYF.